This T cell receptor beta chain was recovered during a study of cytomegalovirus exposure and HLA in healthy donors. Study outcomes and limitations: On later analysis, the bulk of CMV-associated TCR beta chains appeared to be HLA-restricted. A later analysis linked around 15,000 TCR beta sequences to HLA alleles at 0.05 false discovery rate.

The ends lost 4 bases at V and 5 bases at J; junction bases unmatched: 4. Germline V gene data show CDR1 as SEHNR and CDR2 as FQNEAQ (reference sequence). The CDR3 loop spans 14 amino acids. The PCR ran on 60 Vbeta and 13 Jbeta primers. Assay used: immunoSEQ multiplex PCR; TCRdb lists only in-frame clones, some missing. This table has 150,000 or so clones, approximately 80% appearing once. On this clone: Antigen: not known.

The chain couples TRBV7-9 to TRBJ1-1; 10 nucleotides align to TRBD1. The sequence derives from a man aged 45-65 years in good health and CMV-seronegative. Source material: PBMCs. The CDR3 spells CASSSDRGGTEAFF. The CDR3 DNA sequence: TGTGCCAGCAGCTCGGACAGGGGGGGAACTGAAGCTTTCTTT.